This T cell receptor (beta chain) was recovered during a study of blood T cells in healthy people across ages. Study conclusions and caveats: Older age went with lower TCR beta diversity per million T cells, in a roughly linear way. Both higher diversity and more naive CD4+ cells marked long-lived donors when set against aged donors.

A J-beta primer mix and a sample-barcoded 5' primer were used in a second PCR of roughly 6 to 11 cycles. TCRdb analysed the 5' RACE reads with MiXCR anew, one entry per CDR3 protein. The sample consists of under 950,000 distinct CDR3 sequences, approximately 21% of them appearing once. The germline gives CDR1 KGHDR, CDR2 SFDVKD. CDR3 size: 12 residues. Trimming removed 9 bases from V and 6 bases from J, with 12 bases in between. Of note for this clonotype: Its antigen is as yet unknown.

The chain is built from TRBV24-1 and TRBJ2-3; no reliable D call. The sequenced sample consisted of blood. This receptor was identified in a man between 65 and 85 years old in good health. The CDR3 DNA is TGTGCCACCGGAACCCCCAGGGATACGCAGTATTTT. Its protein is CATGTPRDTQYF.